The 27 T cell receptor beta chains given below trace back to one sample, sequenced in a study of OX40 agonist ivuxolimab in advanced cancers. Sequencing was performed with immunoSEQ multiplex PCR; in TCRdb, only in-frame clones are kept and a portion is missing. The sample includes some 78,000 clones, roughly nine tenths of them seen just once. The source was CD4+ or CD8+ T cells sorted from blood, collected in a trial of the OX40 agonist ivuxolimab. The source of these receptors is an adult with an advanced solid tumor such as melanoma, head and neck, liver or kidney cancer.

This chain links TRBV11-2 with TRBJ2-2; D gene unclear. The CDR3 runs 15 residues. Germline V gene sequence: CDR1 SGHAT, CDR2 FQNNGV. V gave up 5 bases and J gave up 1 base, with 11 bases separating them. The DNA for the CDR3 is TGTGCCAGCAGCCCTTGGACCGGGAACACCGGGGAGCTGTTTTTT. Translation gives CASSPWTGNTGELFF. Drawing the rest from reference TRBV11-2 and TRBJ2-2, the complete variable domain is EAGVAQSPRYKIIEKRQSVAFWCNPISGHATLYWYQQILGQGPKLLIQFQNNGVVDDSQLPKDRFSAERLKGVDSTLKIQPAKLEDSAVYLCASSPWTGNTGELFFGEGSRLTVL.

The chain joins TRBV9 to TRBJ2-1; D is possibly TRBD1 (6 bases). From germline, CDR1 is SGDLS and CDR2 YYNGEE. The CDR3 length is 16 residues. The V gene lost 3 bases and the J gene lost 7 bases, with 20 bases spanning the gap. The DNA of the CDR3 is TGTGCCAGCAGCGCAACGGCTGGGGGCGGTTTAAATGAGCAGTTCTTC. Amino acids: CASSATAGGGLNEQFF.

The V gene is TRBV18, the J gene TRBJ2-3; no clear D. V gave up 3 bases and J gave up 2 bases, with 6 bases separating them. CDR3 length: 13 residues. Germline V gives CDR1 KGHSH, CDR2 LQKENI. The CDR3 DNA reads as TGTGCCAGCTCACCGGACGTCACAGATACGCAGTATTTT. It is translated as CASSPDVTDTQYF.

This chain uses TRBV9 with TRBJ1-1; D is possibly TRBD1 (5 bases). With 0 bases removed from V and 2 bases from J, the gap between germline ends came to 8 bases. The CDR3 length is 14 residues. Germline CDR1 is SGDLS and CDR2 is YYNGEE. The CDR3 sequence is CASSVGGDNTEAFF. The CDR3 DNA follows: TGTGCCAGCAGCGTAGGAGGGGACAACACTGAAGCTTTCTTT.

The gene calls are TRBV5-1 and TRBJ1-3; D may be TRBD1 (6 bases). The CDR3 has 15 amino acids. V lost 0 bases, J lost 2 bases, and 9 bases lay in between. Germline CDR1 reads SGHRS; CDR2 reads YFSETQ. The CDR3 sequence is CASSLGQVAGNTIYF. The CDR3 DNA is TGCGCCAGCAGCTTGGGACAGGTCGCTGGAAACACCATATATTTT.

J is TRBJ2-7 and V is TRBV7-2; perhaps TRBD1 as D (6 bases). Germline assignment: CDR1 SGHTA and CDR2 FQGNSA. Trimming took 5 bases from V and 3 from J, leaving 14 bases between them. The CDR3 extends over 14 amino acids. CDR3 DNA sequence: TGTGCCAGCAGCACACAGACAGGATTCTACGAGCAGTACTTC. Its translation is CASSTQTGFYEQYF. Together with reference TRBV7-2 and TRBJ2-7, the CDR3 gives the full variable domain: GAGVSQSPSNKVTEKGKDVELRCDPISGHTALYWYRQSLGQGLEFLIYFQGNSAPDKSGLPSDRFSAERTGGSVSTLTIQRTQQEDSAVYLCASSTQTGFYEQYFGPGTRLTVT.

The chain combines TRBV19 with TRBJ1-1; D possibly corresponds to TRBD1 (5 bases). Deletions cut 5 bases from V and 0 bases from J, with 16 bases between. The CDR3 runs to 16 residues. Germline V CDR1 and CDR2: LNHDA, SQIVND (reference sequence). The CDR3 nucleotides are TGTGCCAGTAGTGAACGGGACCGCTTAATGAACACTGAAGCTTTCTTT. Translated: CASSERDRLMNTEAFF.

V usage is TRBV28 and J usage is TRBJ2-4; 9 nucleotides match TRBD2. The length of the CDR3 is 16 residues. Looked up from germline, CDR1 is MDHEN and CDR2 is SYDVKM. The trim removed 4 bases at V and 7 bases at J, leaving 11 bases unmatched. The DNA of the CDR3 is TGTGCCAGCAGTTCCCGTTTGGGGCGGGAGGGGAACATTCAGTACTTC. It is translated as CASSSRLGREGNIQYF. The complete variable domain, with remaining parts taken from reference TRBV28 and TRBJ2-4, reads DVKVTQSSRYLVKRTGEKVFLECVQDMDHENMFWYRQDPGLGLRLIYFSYDVKMKEKGDIPEGYSVSREKKERFSLILESASTNQTSMYLCASSSRLGREGNIQYFGAGTRLSVL.

CDR3 nucleotides: TGTGCCAGCAGTTTATCCCGGGCTGCGCCGGTTTGGACCCAGTACTTC. Amino acid sequence: CASSLSRAAPVWTQYF. The rearrangement joins TRBV27 to TRBJ2-5; D uncertain. CDR1 is MNHEY and CDR2 is SMNVEV in the germline V gene (reference sequence). This CDR3 is 16 amino acids long. Trimming took 0 bases from V and 7 from J, leaving 18 bases between them.

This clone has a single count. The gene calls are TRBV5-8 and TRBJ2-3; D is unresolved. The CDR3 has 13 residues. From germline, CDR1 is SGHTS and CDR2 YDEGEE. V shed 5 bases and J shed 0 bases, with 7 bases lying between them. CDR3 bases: TGTGCCAGCAGTTCTTACAGCACAGATACGCAGTATTTT. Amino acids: CASSSYSTDTQYF.

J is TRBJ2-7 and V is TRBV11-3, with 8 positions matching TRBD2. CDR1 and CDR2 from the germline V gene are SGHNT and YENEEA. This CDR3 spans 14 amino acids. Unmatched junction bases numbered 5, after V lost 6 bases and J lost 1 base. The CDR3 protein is CASSRSGDSYEQYF. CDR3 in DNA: TGTGCCAGCAGTCGTAGCGGGGATTCCTACGAGCAGTACTTC.

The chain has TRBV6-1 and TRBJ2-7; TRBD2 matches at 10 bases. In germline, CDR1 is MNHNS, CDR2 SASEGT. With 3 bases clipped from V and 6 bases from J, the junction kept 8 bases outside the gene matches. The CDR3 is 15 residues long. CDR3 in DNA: TGTGCCAGCAGTGAGCTAGCGGGGGTATGGTTCGAGCAGTACTTC. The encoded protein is CASSELAGVWFEQYF.

The CDR3 sequence: CASSYSRGATEAFF. CDR3 DNA sequence: TGTGCCAGCAGTTATTCGAGGGGGGCCACTGAAGCTTTCTTT. This chain joins TRBV6-5 and TRBJ1-1, with D maybe TRBD1 (6 bases). This CDR3 has 14 amino acids. The ends were cut back, 3 bases at V and 4 bases at J, with 12 bases in the middle. CDR1 and CDR2 from the germline V gene are MNHEY and SVGAGI.

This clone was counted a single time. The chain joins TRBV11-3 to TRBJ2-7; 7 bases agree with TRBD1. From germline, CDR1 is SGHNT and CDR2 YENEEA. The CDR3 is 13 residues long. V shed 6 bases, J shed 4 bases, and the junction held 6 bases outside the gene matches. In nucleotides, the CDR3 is TGTGCCAGCAGTTTGACAGGGCGGTACGAGCAGTACTTC. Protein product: CASSLTGRYEQYF.

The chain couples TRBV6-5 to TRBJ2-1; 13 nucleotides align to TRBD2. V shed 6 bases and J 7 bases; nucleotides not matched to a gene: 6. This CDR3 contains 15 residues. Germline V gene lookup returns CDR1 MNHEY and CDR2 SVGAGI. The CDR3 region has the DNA TGTGCCAGCAGATCCGGGACTAGCGGGGTGAATGAGCAGTTCTTC. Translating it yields CASRSGTSGVNEQFF.

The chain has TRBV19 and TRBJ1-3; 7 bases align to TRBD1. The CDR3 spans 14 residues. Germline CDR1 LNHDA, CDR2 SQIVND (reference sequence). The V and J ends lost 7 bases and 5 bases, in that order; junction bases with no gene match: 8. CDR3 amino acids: CASTLGQARNTIYF. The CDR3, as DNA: TGTGCCAGTACTCTCGGACAGGCCCGAAACACCATATATTTT.

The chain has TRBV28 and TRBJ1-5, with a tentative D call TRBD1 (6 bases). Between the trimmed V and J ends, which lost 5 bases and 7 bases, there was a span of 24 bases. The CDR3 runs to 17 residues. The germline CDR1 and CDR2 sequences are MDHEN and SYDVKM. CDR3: CASSPTSGTLTKQPQHF. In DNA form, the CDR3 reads TGTGCCAGCAGTCCCACTTCAGGGACACTAACAAAACAGCCCCAGCATTTT.

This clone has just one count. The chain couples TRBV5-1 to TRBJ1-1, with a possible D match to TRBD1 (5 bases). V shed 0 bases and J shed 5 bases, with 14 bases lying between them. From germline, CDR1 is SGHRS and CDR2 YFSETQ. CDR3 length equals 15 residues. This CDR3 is CASSLAGGVGTEAFF. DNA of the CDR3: TGCGCCAGCAGCTTGGCGGGGGGAGTAGGGACTGAAGCTTTCTTT.

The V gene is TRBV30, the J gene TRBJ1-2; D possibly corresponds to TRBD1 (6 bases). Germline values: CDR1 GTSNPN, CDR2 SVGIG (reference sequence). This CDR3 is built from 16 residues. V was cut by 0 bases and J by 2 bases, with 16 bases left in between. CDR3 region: CAWSVLRQALNYGYTF. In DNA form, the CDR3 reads TGTGCCTGGAGTGTACTTCGACAGGCGTTGAACTATGGCTACACCTTC.

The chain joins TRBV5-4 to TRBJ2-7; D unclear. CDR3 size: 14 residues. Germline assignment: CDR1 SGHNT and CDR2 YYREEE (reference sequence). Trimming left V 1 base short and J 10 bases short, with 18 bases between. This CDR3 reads CASSLRATREGQYF. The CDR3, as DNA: TGTGCCAGCAGCTTGCGGGCCACGAGAGAAGGACAGTACTTC.

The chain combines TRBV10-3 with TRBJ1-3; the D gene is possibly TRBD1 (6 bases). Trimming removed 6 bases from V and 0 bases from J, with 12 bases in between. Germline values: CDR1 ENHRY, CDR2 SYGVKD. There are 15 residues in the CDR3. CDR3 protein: CAIRAAGASGNTIYF. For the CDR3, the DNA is TGTGCCATCAGGGCCGCGGGGGCCTCTGGAAACACCATATATTTT.

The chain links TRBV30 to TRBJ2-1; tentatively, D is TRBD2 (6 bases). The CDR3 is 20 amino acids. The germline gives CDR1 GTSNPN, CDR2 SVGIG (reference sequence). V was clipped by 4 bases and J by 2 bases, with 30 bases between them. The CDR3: CAWTRQLGLVRERTYNEQFF. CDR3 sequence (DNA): TGTGCCTGGACCAGGCAATTAGGGCTCGTCCGGGAGAGGACCTACAATGAGCAGTTCTTC.

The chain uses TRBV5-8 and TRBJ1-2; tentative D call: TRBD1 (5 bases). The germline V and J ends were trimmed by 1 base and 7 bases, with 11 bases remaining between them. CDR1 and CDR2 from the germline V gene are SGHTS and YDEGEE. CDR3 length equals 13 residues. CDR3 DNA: TGTGCCAGCAGCTTGAGGAGGGGCGGTGGCTACACCTTC. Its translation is CASSLRRGGGYTF.

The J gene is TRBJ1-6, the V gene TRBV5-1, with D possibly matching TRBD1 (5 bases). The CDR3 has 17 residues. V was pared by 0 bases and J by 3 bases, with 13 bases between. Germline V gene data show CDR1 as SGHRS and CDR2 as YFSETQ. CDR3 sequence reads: CASSLAGGRGYNSPLHF. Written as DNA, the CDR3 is TGCGCCAGCAGCTTGGCCGGGGGTAGAGGCTATAATTCACCCCTCCACTTT. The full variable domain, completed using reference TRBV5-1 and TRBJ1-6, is KAGVTQTPRYLIKTRGQQVTLSCSPISGHRSVSWYQQTPGQGLQFLFEYFSETQRNKGNFPGRFSGRQFSNSRSEMNVSTLELGDSALYLCASSLAGGRGYNSPLHFGNGTRLTVT.

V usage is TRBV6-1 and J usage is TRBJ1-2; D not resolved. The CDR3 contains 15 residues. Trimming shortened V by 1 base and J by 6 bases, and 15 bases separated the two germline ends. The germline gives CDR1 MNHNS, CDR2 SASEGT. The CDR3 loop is CASSEGPSSFNGYTF. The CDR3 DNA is TGTGCCAGCAGTGAAGGGCCAAGCTCGTTTAATGGCTACACCTTC.

Here the CDR3 DNA reads TGCGCCAGCAGCTTGGTAGGGACAGACCTAGATAATGAGCAGTTCTTC. Its protein is CASSLVGTDLDNEQFF. This chain links TRBV5-1 with TRBJ2-1; TRBD1 matches at 7 bases. V gave up 0 bases and J gave up 7 bases; unmatched junction bases: 10. CDR3 length: 16 residues. CDR1 and CDR2 (germline): SGHRS, YFSETQ.

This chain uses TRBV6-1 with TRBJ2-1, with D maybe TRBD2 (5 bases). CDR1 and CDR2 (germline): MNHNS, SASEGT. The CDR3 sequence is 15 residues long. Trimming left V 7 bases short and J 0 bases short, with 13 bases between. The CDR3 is CASKRASHSYNEQFF. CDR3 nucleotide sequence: TGTGCCAGCAAGAGGGCGAGCCACTCCTACAATGAGCAGTTCTTC.